Below, 30 T cell receptor beta chains from the same sample are listed, as sequenced in a study of shared T cell receptors in the human thymus. Sequenced by immunoSEQ multiplex PCR; TCRdb stores in-frame clones only, minus some. The data show some 700,000 clones, with 88% seen just once and around 0.0099% held by the top ten. The data also belong to a second study, concerning human thymus T cells.

The sequenced sample consisted of thymocytes. The source of these receptors is a boy in the first two years of life with a congenital heart defect.

V is TRBV5-1 and J is TRBJ2-1, with TRBD2 identical over 8 bases. V dropped 8 bases and J dropped 8; count of bases not matched to a gene: 18. Germline-derived CDR1 and CDR2 are SGHRS and YFSETQ. The CDR3 is made up of 16 amino acids. The CDR3 here is CARDTGGTYNQDEQFF. CDR3 bases: TGCGCCAGGGACACGGGGGGGACCTACAATCAGGATGAGCAGTTCTTC.

The chain links TRBV7-9 to TRBJ2-7; D is unresolved. V dropped 5 bases and J dropped 3 bases, with 11 bases sitting between them. This CDR3 has 13 amino acids. Germline V gene lookup returns CDR1 SEHNR and CDR2 FQNEAQ (reference sequence). The CDR3 region is CASSPSTNYEQYF. In nucleotides, the CDR3 is TGTGCCAGCAGCCCGTCCACAAACTACGAGCAGTACTTC.

Details on this clone: This sample also contains other DNA sequences that code for the same CDR3. This chain links TRBV27 with TRBJ2-1, with TRBD2 identical over 7 bases. CDR1 and CDR2 (germline): MNHEY, SMNVEV (reference sequence). This CDR3 has 13 residues. Germline trimming cut 2 bases from V and 6 bases from J; bases unmatched to any gene: 1. As DNA, the CDR3 is TGTGCCAGCAGTTTAGGGGGGGGCAATGAGCAGTTCTTC. Translating it yields CASSLGGGNEQFF.

V usage is TRBV5-1 and J usage is TRBJ1-2; 8 nucleotides match TRBD1. The CDR3 has 15 amino acids. The germline gives CDR1 SGHRS, CDR2 YFSETQ. The V and J ends lost 3 bases and 6 bases, in that order; junction bases with no gene match: 10. The CDR3 reads CASSSEGQGANGYTF. For the CDR3, the DNA is TGCGCCAGCAGCTCAGAGGGCCAGGGGGCGAATGGCTACACCTTC.

The chain carries TRBV5-1 and TRBJ1-1, with 7 bases that match TRBD1. This CDR3 comprises 15 residues. V was clipped by 0 bases and J by 2 bases; unmatched bases: 4. Looked up from germline, CDR1 is SGHRS and CDR2 is YFSETQ. The CDR3 loop reads CASSLESGGNTEAFF. The CDR3 DNA sequence: TGCGCCAGCAGCTTGGAGTCAGGGGGTAACACTGAAGCTTTCTTT.

The V gene is TRBV28, the J gene TRBJ1-1, with D perhaps TRBD1 (6 bases). In germline, CDR1 is MDHEN, CDR2 SYDVKM. This CDR3 has 15 residues. V was clipped by 3 bases and J by 5 bases, with 16 bases between them. CDR3 residues: CASSFRYREGTEAFF. In DNA, the CDR3 is TGTGCCAGCAGTTTTCGGTACAGGGAGGGGACTGAAGCTTTCTTT.

The rearrangement uses TRBV21-1 and TRBJ2-1; the table's D gene call, TRBD1, was not cross checked with the DNA. TRBV21-1 is noted as a pseudogene. This CDR3 comprises 15 residues. CDR3 amino acids: CASSKDEGDADEQFF. The DNA for the CDR3 is TGTGCCAGCAGCAAAGACGAAGGGGATGCGGATGAGCAGTTCTTC.

This clone was found once. V gene TRBV6-5 combines with J gene TRBJ1-2, with 9 bases fitting TRBD1. V was pared by 5 bases and J by 4 bases, with 8 bases of the junction left unmatched. The CDR3 covers 15 residues. Germline-derived CDR1 and CDR2 are MNHEY and SVGAGI. The CDR3 coding sequence is TGTGCCAGCAGTGCCCGGGACAGGGTTGGCTATGGCTACACCTTC. This sequence encodes CASSARDRVGYGYTF.

V usage is TRBV16 and J usage is TRBJ2-2; tentative D call: TRBD2 (5 bases). This CDR3 spans 17 amino acids. Germline CDR1 and CDR2: KGHSY and FQNENV. V was clipped by 2 bases and J by 3 bases, with 16 bases between them. The CDR3 nucleotides read TGTGCCAGCAGCCAAAAGATCGGGGAGAGGGACACCGGGGAGCTGTTTTTT. It codes for CASSQKIGERDTGELFF.

The sample holds a few counts of this clone. The chain has TRBV19 and TRBJ1-1; D remains unclear. Germline V gene lookup returns CDR1 LNHDA and CDR2 SQIVND (reference sequence). The V end lost 1 base, the J end lost 3 bases, and 6 bases lay between the germline ends. The CDR3 has 13 amino acids. CDR3 bases: TGTGCCAGTAGTATAGGGCAGTACACTGAAGCTTTCTTT. It specifies CASSIGQYTEAFF.

V and J are TRBV5-8 and TRBJ1-5, with 7 bases matching TRBD1. The germline CDR1 and CDR2 sequences are SGHTS and YDEGEE. The CDR3 runs 19 residues. J was trimmed by 0 bases and V by 3 bases; bases with no gene match: 15. In DNA, the CDR3 is TGTGCCAGCAGCTCAAGGACAGGTATTACGCCGTATAGCAATCAGCCCCAGCATTTT. This gives the protein CASSSRTGITPYSNQPQHF.

The V call is TRBV14, the J call TRBJ1-1; tentatively, D is TRBD1 (5 bases). Germline V CDR1 and CDR2: SGHDN, FVKESK. This CDR3 contains 14 residues. V shed 0 bases and J shed 6 bases, with 11 bases lying between them. The CDR3 DNA follows: TGTGCCAGCAGCCAAGAGAGCAGGGTCCCTGAAGCTTTCTTT. Its protein is CASSQESRVPEAFF.

The chain employs TRBV2 and TRBJ2-3, with a tentative D call TRBD2 (6 bases). Germline loops: CDR1 SNHLY, CDR2 FYNNEI. This CDR3 comprises 17 residues. Trimming shortened V by 3 bases and J by 0 bases, and 16 bases separated the two germline ends. The CDR3 loop is CASSEQPDGTSTDTQYF. The CDR3 region has the DNA TGTGCCAGCAGTGAGCAGCCTGACGGGACTAGCACAGATACGCAGTATTTT.

The gene calls are TRBV25-1 and TRBJ2-3, with TRBD2 matching 8 bases. The V segment lost 1 base and the J segment 1 base; nucleotides outside the gene matches: 4. In germline, CDR1 is MGHDK, CDR2 SYGVNS. The CDR3 spans 16 residues. CDR3 sequence (DNA): TGTGCCAGCAGTGAATTTCCGGGAGGGGGCACAGATACGCAGTATTTT. Its translation is CASSEFPGGGTDTQYF.

The chain couples TRBV18 to TRBJ2-7, with a tentative D call TRBD2 (6 bases). The CDR3 has 15 residues. V was clipped by 3 bases and J by 5 bases, with 17 bases between them. Germline assignment: CDR1 KGHSH and CDR2 LQKENI. CDR3 bases: TGTGCCAGCTCACCCACGGAGGACTATCGGCACGAGCAGTACTTC. This translates into CASSPTEDYRHEQYF.

This chain uses TRBV7-2 with TRBJ2-3; 8 bases agree with TRBD2. Germline values: CDR1 SGHTA, CDR2 FQGNSA. This CDR3 contains 17 residues. The V segment lost 5 bases and the J segment 6 bases; nucleotides outside the gene matches: 16. The CDR3 loop is CASSHLALLAVQDTQYF. DNA of the CDR3: TGTGCCAGCAGCCATCTTGCCCTACTAGCGGTCCAGGATACGCAGTATTTT.

The V gene is TRBV27, the J gene TRBJ2-7, with a weak D call TRBD2 (5 bases). Germline CDR1 reads MNHEY; CDR2 reads SMNVEV (reference sequence). The CDR3 extends over 13 amino acids. Trimming took off 3 bases at V and 2 bases at J, with 8 bases between the two ends. This chain's CDR3 is CASSFGVAYEQYF. The DNA for the CDR3 is TGTGCCAGCAGTTTCGGGGTGGCCTACGAGCAGTACTTC.

This clone occurred a few times. The chain has TRBV14 and TRBJ2-5; 10 bases are shared with TRBD2. The CDR3 is 18 residues long. V shed 0 bases, J shed 5 bases, and the junction held 12 bases outside the gene matches. Germline values: CDR1 SGHDN, CDR2 FVKESK. CDR3 sequence: CASSQDTTAGGPEETQYF. CDR3 sequence (DNA): TGTGCCAGCAGCCAAGATACGACAGCGGGAGGGCCAGAGGAGACCCAGTACTTC.

The chain links TRBV11-1 to TRBJ1-3, with TRBD1 matching 8 bases. This CDR3 comprises 17 residues. V was clipped by 6 bases and J by 0 bases; unmatched bases: 10. Germline V CDR1 and CDR2: SGHAT, FQDESV (reference sequence). CDR3 sequence: CASSLVRDRYSGNTIYF. In DNA form, the CDR3 reads TGTGCCAGCAGTCTAGTCCGGGACAGGTACTCTGGAAACACCATATATTTT.

This chain connects TRBV5-5 to TRBJ2-7; TRBD1 agrees at 8 bases. Looked up from germline, CDR1 is SGHKS and CDR2 is YYEKEE (reference sequence). The CDR3 has 15 amino acids. Unmatched junction bases numbered 11, after V lost 4 bases and J lost 5 bases. The CDR3 is CASSPAPDRVDEQYF. As DNA, the CDR3 is TGTGCCAGCAGCCCAGCGCCGGACAGGGTGGACGAGCAGTACTTC.

J is TRBJ2-2 and V is TRBV4-3; TRBD1 matches at 7 bases. V trimming: 1 base; J trimming: 7 bases; junction bases outside the gene matches: 9. CDR3 length equals 16 residues. Germline CDR1 reads LGHNA; CDR2 reads YSLEER. CDR3 in amino acids: CASSQVLEGAIGELFF. The CDR3 bases are TGCGCCAGCAGCCAAGTGCTTGAGGGGGCCATCGGGGAGCTGTTTTTT.

The J gene is TRBJ1-2, the V gene TRBV29-1, with D perhaps TRBD1 (5 bases). The CDR3 contains 14 residues. The germline gives CDR1 SQVTM, CDR2 ANQGSEA. The V gene lost 4 bases and the J gene lost 0 bases, with 12 bases spanning the gap. CDR3 bases: TGCAGCGTTGGCCAGGGAACGCCTAACTATGGCTACACCTTC. This codes for CSVGQGTPNYGYTF.

This chain connects TRBV28 to TRBJ2-5, with TRBD2 as a possible D gene (6 bases). The CDR3 runs 14 residues. CDR1 and CDR2 from the germline V gene are MDHEN and SYDVKM. Between the trimmed V and J ends, which lost 4 bases and 2 bases, there was a span of 11 bases. CDR3 in amino acids: CASSYTGGQETQYF. CDR3 sequence (DNA): TGTGCCAGCAGTTACACCGGGGGTCAAGAGACCCAGTACTTC.

The chain combines TRBV6-5 with TRBJ2-1; 7 bases are a match to TRBD2. The germline gives CDR1 MNHEY, CDR2 SVGAGI. Losses at the gene ends were 10 bases for V and 4 bases for J; bases not matched to a gene: 13. The CDR3 length is 15 residues. CDR3 in DNA: TGTGCCACCTCCGAAACTAGCGTGGGTTACAATGAGCAGTTCTTC. Protein: CATSETSVGYNEQFF.

V is TRBV19 and J is TRBJ2-7, with 9 bases fitting TRBD1. CDR1 and CDR2 (germline): LNHDA, SQIVND (reference sequence). V gave up 5 bases and J gave up 2 bases; unmatched junction bases: 4. This CDR3 has 14 residues. DNA of the CDR3: TGTGCCAGTAGTTCCCGGGACAGGGCCTACGAGCAGTACTTC. Translating gives CASSSRDRAYEQYF.

This chain joins TRBV7-2 and TRBJ2-7; 8 bases align to TRBD2. V was clipped by 7 bases and J by 1 base; unmatched bases: 12. Germline CDR1 reads SGHTA; CDR2 reads FQGNSA. The CDR3 length is 16 residues. The CDR3, as DNA: TGTGCCAGCACCCAGCGGGAGTCGCACACTTCCTACGAGCAGTACTTC. Its protein is CASTQRESHTSYEQYF.

The V and J genes are TRBV15 and TRBJ2-4; 11 nucleotides agree with TRBD1. The germline V gene encodes CDR1 LNHNV and CDR2 YYDKDF (reference sequence). The CDR3 loop spans 14 amino acids. V trimming: 6 bases; J trimming: 8 bases; junction bases outside the gene matches: 6. The CDR3 bases are TGTGCCACCAGTACGGGACAGGGGGAGGACATTCAGTACTTC. Protein product: CATSTGQGEDIQYF. The variable domain in full, with the rest retrieved from reference TRBV15 and TRBJ2-4, is DAMVIQNPRYQVTQFGKPVTLSCSQTLNHNVMYWYQQKSSQAPKLLFHYYDKDFNNEADTPDNFQSRRPNTSFCFLDIRSPGLGDTAMYLCATSTGQGEDIQYFGAGTRLSVL.

This chain joins TRBV27 and TRBJ2-3; maybe TRBD1 (5 bases). In germline, CDR1 is MNHEY, CDR2 SMNVEV (reference sequence). V was pared by 5 bases and J by 4 bases, with 13 bases between. The CDR3 totals 14 residues. DNA of the CDR3: TGTGCCAGCAGTCCCGCTGGGGCCTCAGATACGCAGTATTTT. This codes for CASSPAGASDTQYF.

The J gene is TRBJ1-4, the V gene TRBV21-1. TRBV21-1 is a pseudogene. The CDR3 covers 11 residues. CDR3 sequence reads: CAGGVGEKLFF. CDR3 sequence (DNA): TGTGCTGGGGGGGTGGGCGAAAAACTGTTTTTT.

The chain has TRBV10-3 and TRBJ2-5; TRBD2 matches at 9 bases. There are 15 residues in the CDR3. In germline, CDR1 is ENHRY, CDR2 SYGVKD. Trimming took 6 bases from V and 5 from J; bases not matched to a gene: 10. CDR3 sequence reads: CAIRHSGSKDETQYF. The CDR3 bases are TGTGCCATCAGACATAGCGGGAGTAAAGACGAGACCCAGTACTTC.